This is a list of T cell receptor beta chains from one sample in a study of lymphopenia after photon versus proton radiotherapy. Data came from immunoSEQ multiplex PCR; TCRdb stores just in-frame clones and leaves some out. The data show more than 45,000 clones, around 90% seen once. Source: peripheral blood, taken from a patient treated with photon-based radiotherapy. The receptor set was obtained from a woman in her forties with cholangiocarcinoma. Each CDR3 is given with its conserved first and last residue. A D gene is named only where the DNA matches it firmly. Rows give clone size only sometimes, using once, few, many, or a class for an expanded clone.

cdr3_aa | cdr3_nt | d_call | j_call | v_call | clone_size
CASSPGNSPLHF | TGTGCCAGCAGCCCTGGGAATTCACCCCTCCACTTT | . | TRBJ1-6 | TRBV7-9 | few
CASSAEYGYGYTF | TGTGCCAGCAGTGCTGAATATGGGTATGGCTACACCTTC | . | TRBJ1-2 | TRBV6-1 | once
CASSQTGDEQYF | TGTGCCAGCAGTCAAACAGGGGACGAGCAGTACTTC | TRBD1 | TRBJ2-7 | TRBV28 | .
CATTSGREEKLFF | TGTGCCACCACCTCGGGACGTGAGGAAAAACTGTTTTTT | . | TRBJ1-4 | TRBV6-6 | .
CASSSTGGDYGYTF | TGTGCCAGCAGCTCCACGGGAGGGGACTATGGCTACACCTTC | . | TRBJ1-2 | TRBV5-8 | .
CASSQQGDSYNSPLHF | TGCGCCAGCAGCCAACAGGGAGACTCCTATAATTCACCCCTCCACTTT | . | TRBJ1-6 | TRBV4-1 | .
CASSGRDRMGSTNQPQHF | TGTGCCAGCAGTGGAAGGGACAGAATGGGATCGACGAATCAGCCCCAGCATTTT | TRBD1 | TRBJ1-5 | TRBV6-1 | .
CASSQGLVNSPLHF | TGTGCCAGCAGTCAAGGCCTAGTAAATTCACCCCTCCACTTT | . | TRBJ1-6 | TRBV25-1 | .
CASSHDGQYYGYTF | TGCGCCAGCAGCCACGACGGACAGTACTATGGCTACACCTTC | . | TRBJ1-2 | TRBV4-3 | once
CASFPPGGTSTNEKLFF | TGTGCCAGCTTCCCTCCCGGAGGGACCTCGACTAATGAAAAACTGTTTTTT | . | TRBJ1-4 | TRBV5-8 | .
CASSLAGRVGTEAFF | TGTGCCAGCAGCTTAGCGGGGAGGGTCGGGACTGAAGCTTTCTTT | . | TRBJ1-1 | TRBV7-9 | .
CASSLVGNFATNEKLFF | TGTGCCAGCAGCTTAGTAGGGAATTTTGCAACTAATGAAAAACTGTTTTTT | . | TRBJ1-4 | TRBV7-2 | .
CASSPWTGSEKLFF | TGTGCCAGCAGCCCCTGGACGGGCTCTGAAAAACTGTTTTTT | . | TRBJ1-4 | TRBV2 | .
CASSGPGQDEQFF | TGTGCCAGCAGTGGGCCAGGGCAAGATGAGCAGTTCTTC | . | TRBJ2-1 | TRBV6-1 | .
CASSLVTGVGGETQYF | TGTGCCAGCAGCTTAGTTACAGGGGTAGGGGGAGAGACCCAGTACTTC | TRBD1 | TRBJ2-5 | TRBV7-9 | .
CAGAQYTDTQYF | TGTGCCGGGGCACAGTACACAGATACGCAGTATTTT | . | TRBJ2-3 | TRBV2 | .
CASSRLAGGLSTDTQYF | TGTGCCAGCAGCCGACTAGCGGGGGGATTAAGCACAGATACGCAGTATTTT | TRBD2 | TRBJ2-3 | TRBV11-2 | once
CAWTNPWGGETQYF | TGTGCCTGGACTAACCCCTGGGGGGGGGAGACCCAGTACTTC | TRBD2 | TRBJ2-5 | TRBV30 | .
CADRESSSGNTIYF | TGTGCCGACCGGGAGTCCAGCTCTGGAAACACCATATATTTT | . | TRBJ1-3 | TRBV18 | .
CASSINGAHYEQYF | TGTGCCAGTAGTATCAACGGGGCTCACTACGAGCAGTACTTC | . | TRBJ2-7 | TRBV19 | .
CASSLLSNQPQHF | TGTGCCAGCAGCTTACTGAGCAATCAGCCCCAGCATTTT | . | TRBJ1-5 | TRBV7-9 | .
CASSYRTGEYGYTF | TGTGCCAGCAGCTACCGGACAGGGGAGTATGGCTACACCTTC | TRBD1 | TRBJ1-2 | TRBV9 | .
CAASSDKGTTGQPQHF | TGTGCCGCCTCGTCGGACAAGGGGACTACGGGTCAGCCCCAGCATTTT | . | TRBJ1-5 | TRBV9 | .
CASQGQGNTGELFF | TGTGCCAGCCAGGGACAGGGGAACACCGGGGAGCTGTTTTTT | TRBD1 | TRBJ2-2 | TRBV18 | .
CASRSPLAGDTGELFF | TGTGCCAGCAGATCCCCCCTAGCGGGAGACACCGGGGAGCTGTTTTTT | TRBD2 | TRBJ2-2 | TRBV7-6 | .
CASSLVWGDGELFF | TGTGCCAGCAGTTTAGTCTGGGGGGACGGGGAGCTGTTTTTT | . | TRBJ2-2 | TRBV27 | .
CSMPGGHGEQYF | TGCAGCATGCCCGGGGGACACGGCGAGCAGTACTTC | . | TRBJ2-7 | TRBV29-1 | .
CASSQNSGIYYNEQFF | TGTGCCAGCAGTCAAAATAGCGGGATATACTACAATGAGCAGTTCTTC | TRBD2 | TRBJ2-1 | TRBV7-2 | once
CASSDQTTEAFF | TGTGCCAGCAGTGACCAGACCACTGAAGCTTTCTTT | . | TRBJ1-1 | TRBV25-1 | .
CASSPPDRGTDTQYF | TGTGCCAGCAGCCCCCCCGACAGGGGCACAGATACGCAGTATTTT | TRBD1 | TRBJ2-3 | TRBV5-6 | .
CASSSGQGSYNSPLHF | TGTGCCAGCAGCTCGGGACAGGGGTCCTATAATTCACCCCTCCACTTT | TRBD1 | TRBJ1-6 | TRBV5-4 | .
CASSLPAGSEAFF | TGCGCCAGCAGCTTGCCCGCGGGGTCTGAAGCTTTCTTT | . | TRBJ1-1 | TRBV5-1 | .
CASSQGFVGGLVHEQYF | TGTGCCAGCAGCCAAGGGTTTGTGGGGGGGCTTGTCCACGAGCAGTACTTC | . | TRBJ2-7 | TRBV5-6 | .
CASGLVLLGGVPYGYTF | TGTGCTAGTGGTTTGGTACTATTGGGGGGTGTACCTTATGGCTACACCTTC | . | TRBJ1-2 | TRBV12-5 | once
CASSWDNNYGYTF | TGTGCCAGCAGTTGGGACAATAACTATGGCTACACCTTC | . | TRBJ1-2 | TRBV6-5 | few
CASSPPMTGSLGYTF | TGTGCCAGCTCACCACCTATGACAGGTTCTCTGGGCTACACCTTC | . | TRBJ1-2 | TRBV18 | once
CASSKVGVRGTDTQYF | TGTGCCAGCAGCAAGGTGGGGGTTCGTGGCACAGATACGCAGTATTTT | . | TRBJ2-3 | TRBV4-2 | .
CASSSDSHSNQPQHF | TGTGCCAGCAGTTCAGACAGCCATAGCAATCAGCCCCAGCATTTT | . | TRBJ1-5 | TRBV28 | .
CASSFTQGRSEQYF | TGTGCCAGCAGTTTCACTCAGGGGAGGAGTGAGCAGTACTTC | . | TRBJ2-7 | TRBV28 | .
CASSLMGQGYEQYF | TGTGCCAGCAGCTTAATGGGACAGGGCTACGAGCAGTACTTC | TRBD1 | TRBJ2-7 | TRBV7-8 | .
CASSLSMNTEAFF | TGTGCCAGCAGCTTATCCATGAACACTGAAGCTTTCTTT | . | TRBJ1-1 | TRBV11-3 | .
CASALINEQFF | TGTGCTAGTGCCCTCATCAATGAGCAGTTCTTC | . | TRBJ2-1 | TRBV12-5 | .
CASSSTDTDGYTF | TGTGCCAGCAGCTCGACGGATACCGATGGCTACACCTTC | . | TRBJ1-2 | TRBV7-3 | .
CASSQDDYSYNSPLHF | TGTGCCAGCAGCCAAGATGATTACTCCTATAATTCACCCCTCCACTTT | . | TRBJ1-6 | TRBV14 | .
CASSPTGAQSHEQYF | TGTGCCAGCAGCCCCACGGGGGCCCAGTCCCACGAGCAGTACTTC | . | TRBJ2-7 | TRBV7-2 | once
CASNPGQITGNTIYF | TGTGCCAGTAACCCGGGACAGATCACTGGAAACACCATATATTTT | TRBD1 | TRBJ1-3 | TRBV19 | .
CASSLSVGQPQHF | TGTGCCAGCAGCTTAAGCGTTGGACAGCCCCAGCATTTT | . | TRBJ1-5 | TRBV11-2 | .
CASSLGQLRDEQYF | TGTGCCAGCAGCTTGGGCCAGCTTCGGGACGAGCAGTACTTC | . | TRBJ2-7 | TRBV5-4 | .
CASSSEGEGPGTEAFF | TGTGCCAGCAGCTCGGAAGGTGAGGGACCCGGCACTGAAGCTTTCTTT | . | TRBJ1-1 | TRBV5-4 | .
CASSETVSYEQYF | TGTGCCAGCAGTGAAACAGTCTCCTACGAGCAGTACTTC | . | TRBJ2-7 | TRBV6-5 | .
CASSVRGYTEAFF | TGTGCCAGCAGCGTCAGGGGCTACACTGAAGCTTTCTTT | . | TRBJ1-1 | TRBV5-6 | .
CATSNLRQGWGYTF | TGTGCCACCAGCAATCTTAGACAGGGATGGGGCTACACCTTC | TRBD1 | TRBJ1-2 | TRBV15 | .
CASSLVGVGGYTF | TGTGCCAGCAGCTTGGTGGGCGTGGGTGGCTACACCTTC | . | TRBJ1-2 | TRBV5-8 | .
CASSVVASGLSYEQYF | TGTGCCAGCAGCGTTGTTGCTAGCGGACTCTCCTACGAGCAGTACTTC | TRBD2 | TRBJ2-7 | TRBV5-8 | .
CASSRETEAFF | TGTGCCAGCAGTCGGGAAACTGAAGCTTTCTTT | . | TRBJ1-1 | TRBV2 | .
CASMVGELFF | TGTGCCAGCATGGTCGGGGAGCTGTTTTTT | . | TRBJ2-2 | TRBV2 | .
CASSESSETTNEKLFF | TGCGCCAGCAGTGAGTCTTCAGAAACAACTAATGAAAAACTGTTTTTT | . | TRBJ1-4 | TRBV10-1 | .